Below are 28 T cell receptor beta chains sequenced from a single sample in a study of T cell changes during pregnancy in multiple sclerosis. The table came from immunoSEQ multiplex PCR; TCRdb's copy has only in-frame clones and leaves some out. The table shows some 30,000 clones, with about 88% occurring only once. The sequencing here drew on CD8+ T cells from peripheral blood mononuclear cells, taken in the second trimester of pregnancy. All receptors derive from a female donor with multiple sclerosis, enrolled in a pregnancy study.

The chain is built from TRBV7-7 and TRBJ2-7, with D maybe TRBD1 (5 bases). CDR1 is SSHAT, CDR2 FNYEAQ, per germline (reference sequence). V was clipped by 1 base and J by 3 bases, with 7 bases between them. This CDR3 comprises 13 residues. CDR3 amino acids: CASSLDRYYEQYF. The CDR3, as DNA: TGTGCCAGCAGCTTAGACAGGTACTACGAGCAGTACTTC.

The genes are TRBV6-1 and TRBJ1-1; the match to TRBD1 covers 7 bases. J gave up 1 base and V 3 bases, and 2 bases lay outside the gene matches. CDR1 MNHNS and CDR2 SASEGT come from the germline V gene. The CDR3 consists of 14 residues. The CDR3 loop reads CASSDGQENTEAFF. CDR3 sequence (DNA): TGTGCCAGCAGTGACGGACAGGAGAACACTGAAGCTTTCTTT.

The chain carries TRBV5-5 and TRBJ1-6; D gene ambiguous. V was cut by 2 bases and J by 7 bases, with 4 bases left in between. This CDR3 has 12 residues. Germline values: CDR1 SGHKS, CDR2 YYEKEE (reference sequence). Here the CDR3 reads CASSLQNSPLHF. DNA of the CDR3: TGTGCCAGCAGCTTACAAAATTCACCCCTCCACTTT.

The chain carries TRBV11-2 and TRBJ2-7, with 13 bases aligning to TRBD2. V lost 4 bases, J lost 1 base, and 4 bases stayed unmatched. Germline V gene data show CDR1 as SGHAT and CDR2 as FQNNGV. This CDR3 spans 16 amino acids. The CDR3 DNA follows: TGTGCCAGCAGCTCCCGGACTAGCGGGGGATCCTACGAGCAGTACTTC. Amino acid sequence: CASSSRTSGGSYEQYF.

The chain has TRBV2 and TRBJ2-3; a possible D gene is TRBD1 (5 bases). Germline V lookup: CDR1 SNHLY, CDR2 FYNNEI. Trimming stripped 2 bases from V and 5 bases from J, with 20 bases between. The CDR3 contains 17 residues. The CDR3 nucleotides read TGTGCCAGCAGTGAAAGGAACCCAGGGTCACGAGGAGATACGCAGTATTTT. Protein sequence: CASSERNPGSRGDTQYF. The variable domain in full, with the rest retrieved from reference TRBV2 and TRBJ2-3, is EPEVTQTPSHQVTQMGQEVILRCVPISNHLYFYWYRQILGQKVEFLVSFYNNEISEKSEIFDDQFSVERPDGSNFTLKIRSTKLEDSAMYFCASSERNPGSRGDTQYFGPGTRLTVL.

The sample holds a few counts of this clone. The chain is built from TRBV6-4 and TRBJ2-1; 13 bases map to TRBD2. The germline V gene encodes CDR1 MRHNA and CDR2 SNTAGT. The CDR3 sequence is 14 residues long. V lost 4 bases, J lost 6 bases, and 0 bases stayed unmatched. The CDR3 sequence is CASSGTSGSNEQFF. The CDR3 nucleotides read TGTGCCAGCAGTGGGACTAGCGGGAGCAATGAGCAGTTCTTC.

This rearrangement joins TRBV7-9 to TRBJ1-2, with 7 positions matching TRBD1. V was clipped by 5 bases and J by 4 bases; unmatched bases: 7. Germline assignment: CDR1 SEHNR and CDR2 FQNEAQ (reference sequence). There are 14 residues in the CDR3. CDR3 in DNA: TGTGCCAGCAGCACATGGGGACAGCTCTATGGCTACACCTTC. This sequence encodes CASSTWGQLYGYTF.

In its sample, this clone was seen a few times. The CDR3 sequence: CASSQDPPGLAGGLTQYF. CDR3 nucleotide sequence: TGCGCCAGCAGCCAAGACCCGCCGGGACTAGCGGGAGGGCTAACGCAGTATTTT. This sequence joins TRBV4-1 and TRBJ2-3, with TRBD2 matching over 16 bases. Germline CDR1 is MGHRA and CDR2 is YSYEKL. The CDR3 length is 18 residues. The V segment lost 0 bases and the J segment 9 bases; nucleotides outside the gene matches: 9.

The chain couples TRBV19 to TRBJ1-3; D is perhaps TRBD1 (6 bases). The germline V gene has CDR1 LNHDA and CDR2 SQIVND (reference sequence). The CDR3 contains 16 residues. The V gene lost 5 bases and the J gene lost 3 bases, with 17 bases spanning the gap. The CDR3 sequence: CASSSFGGFGGNTIYF. The CDR3 DNA reads as TGTGCCAGTAGTTCCTTTGGGGGCTTCGGTGGAAACACCATATATTTT.

V is TRBV7-2 and J is TRBJ2-7; D might be TRBD1 (6 bases). V lost 5 bases to trimming and J lost 1 base, with 12 bases between them. Germline CDR1 SGHTA, CDR2 FQGNSA. CDR3 length: 14 amino acids. For the CDR3, the DNA is TGTGCCAGCAGCCCGGCGACAGGATCCTACGAGCAGTACTTC. This sequence encodes CASSPATGSYEQYF.

The chain employs TRBV6-5 and TRBJ2-1; 7 nucleotides match TRBD1. After removal of 8 bases from V and 0 bases from J, the junction contained 7 bases not matched to a gene. This CDR3 is built from 15 residues. The germline CDR1 and CDR2 sequences are MNHEY and SVGAGI. The CDR3 reads CASAPGQSSYNEQFF. The CDR3 region has the DNA TGTGCCAGCGCCCCGGGACAGTCCTCCTACAATGAGCAGTTCTTC.

The chain carries TRBV7-6 and TRBJ1-5; D uncertain. Germline-derived CDR1 and CDR2 are SGHVS and FNYEAQ. Trimming cost V 1 base and J 3 bases, with 7 bases left between them. The CDR3 is 14 amino acids. CDR3 loop: CASSLGAPNQPQHF. In DNA, the CDR3 is TGTGCCAGCAGCTTAGGAGCTCCCAATCAGCCCCAGCATTTT. Full variable domain (missing parts from reference TRBV7-6 and TRBJ1-5): GAGVSQSPRYKVTKRGQDVALRCDPISGHVSLYWYRQALGQGPEFLTYFNYEAQQDKSGLPNDRFSAERPEGSISTLTIQRTEQRDSAMYRCASSLGAPNQPQHFGDGTRLSIL.

The chain couples TRBV28 to TRBJ2-2; D not resolved. The CDR3 contains 13 residues. Germline CDR1 MDHEN, CDR2 SYDVKM. The V gene lost 4 bases and the J gene lost 5 bases, with 8 bases spanning the gap. The CDR3 region is CASSYGQTGELFF. CDR3 nucleotides: TGTGCCAGCAGTTACGGTCAAACCGGGGAGCTGTTTTTT.

This clone was detected only once. This rearrangement joins TRBV13 to TRBJ2-7; D unresolved. This CDR3 region has 15 residues. V was trimmed by 0 bases and J by 0 bases, leaving 9 bases between them. CDR1 is PRHDT, CDR2 FYEKMQ, per germline (reference sequence). CDR3 loop: CASSLGETYSYEQYF. In nucleotides, the CDR3 is TGTGCCAGCAGCTTAGGTGAGACTTACTCCTACGAGCAGTACTTC.

The J gene is TRBJ2-3, the V gene TRBV6-6, with unresolved D. V lost 2 bases, J lost 3 bases, and 9 bases lay in between. Germline V gene sequence: CDR1 MNHNY, CDR2 SVGAGI (reference sequence). The CDR3 sequence is 14 residues long. CDR3 residues: CASSYAVPTDTQYF. The CDR3, as DNA: TGTGCCAGCAGTTACGCAGTGCCGACAGATACGCAGTATTTT.

This clone came up once. This chain links TRBV7-8 with TRBJ2-3; 10 nucleotides agree with TRBD2. The CDR3 is 15 amino acids. The germline CDR1 and CDR2 sequences are SGHVS and FQNEAQ. V shed 5 bases and J 5 bases; nucleotides not matched to a gene: 7. The CDR3 is CASSPKRGGLDTQYF. CDR3 coding DNA: TGTGCCAGCAGCCCAAAGCGGGGGGGTTTAGATACGCAGTATTTT.

The chain joins TRBV13 to TRBJ1-1; weak D call: TRBD1 (5 bases). The CDR3 runs to 14 residues. The V gene lost 5 bases and the J gene lost 4 bases, with 14 bases spanning the gap. CDR1 PRHDT and CDR2 FYEKMQ come from the germline V gene (reference sequence). CDR3 DNA sequence: TGTGCCAGCAGCGTAAGGGATGGGGCCACTGAAGCTTTCTTT. Encoded protein: CASSVRDGATEAFF.

The rearrangement joins TRBV7-3 to TRBJ2-7; 8 nucleotides align to TRBD1. Germline V lookup: CDR1 SGHTA, CDR2 FQGTGA. The CDR3 runs 17 residues. V trimming: 1 base; J trimming: 2 bases; junction bases outside the gene matches: 10. CDR3 sequence (DNA): TGTGCCAGCAGCTTAAAGGTTAAACCGGGACAGGCCTACGAGCAGTACTTC. Protein product: CASSLKVKPGQAYEQYF.

The chain joins TRBV7-6 to TRBJ2-7; the match to TRBD1 covers 9 bases. The length of the CDR3 is 15 residues. V lost 5 bases and J lost 7; bases outside the gene matches: 12. The V gene's germline CDR1 is SGHVS and CDR2 FNYEAQ. Here the CDR3 DNA reads TGTGCCAGCAGCCCCGGGACAGGGATATTGAGGGAGCAGTACTTC. Amino acid sequence: CASSPGTGILREQYF.

This chain links TRBV6-5 with TRBJ2-7; TRBD2 agrees at 11 bases. V shed 4 bases, J shed 2 bases, and the junction held 7 bases outside the gene matches. From germline, CDR1 is MNHEY and CDR2 SVGAGI. This CDR3 is built from 16 residues. CDR3 in amino acids: CASSFVAGGITYEQYF. In nucleotides, the CDR3 is TGTGCCAGCAGTTTCGTAGCGGGAGGGATTACCTACGAGCAGTACTTC.

V usage is TRBV21-1 and J usage is TRBJ2-3; the table names TRBD2, a call not compared with the DNA. TRBV21-1 is a known pseudogene. The CDR3 has 16 residues. CDR3 in amino acids: CASSKMKLPSIHWQYF. CDR3 bases: TGTGCCAGCAGCAAAATGAAACTCCCGTCGATTCACTGGCAGTATTTT.

This clone showed up just once. The rearrangement links TRBV28 to TRBJ1-1, with D unresolved. Trimming cost V 3 bases and J 5 bases, with 10 bases left between them. This CDR3 comprises 13 residues. Germline V gene lookup returns CDR1 MDHEN and CDR2 SYDVKM. CDR3 in DNA: TGTGCCAGCAGTTTCGAGTTTAAAACTGAAGCTTTCTTT. Protein: CASSFEFKTEAFF.

There are a few counts of this clone. The chain links TRBV27 to TRBJ1-1; D possibly corresponds to TRBD1 (5 bases). Trimming shortened V by 2 bases and J by 1 base, and 11 bases separated the two germline ends. Germline V lookup: CDR1 MNHEY, CDR2 SMNVEV (reference sequence). This CDR3 contains 15 residues. CDR3 residues: CASSLGTPENTEAFF. The DNA of the CDR3 is TGTGCCAGCAGTTTAGGGACTCCTGAGAACACTGAAGCTTTCTTT.

This chain uses TRBV6-5 with TRBJ1-4, with 11 bases aligning to TRBD1. The trim removed 4 bases at V and 8 bases at J, leaving 6 bases unmatched. This CDR3 has 15 amino acids. CDR1 is MNHEY, CDR2 SVGAGI, per germline. The CDR3 DNA sequence: TGTGCCAGCAGTTCCTCAGGGACAGGGGGAGAAAAACTGTTTTTT. Encoded protein: CASSSSGTGGEKLFF.

The genes are TRBV19 and TRBJ2-1, with 9 bases that match TRBD1. V dropped 10 bases and J dropped 2; count of bases not matched to a gene: 6. Germline CDR1 reads LNHDA; CDR2 reads SQIVND (reference sequence). The CDR3 extends over 14 amino acids. The CDR3 sequence is CATDTGGAYNEQFF. CDR3 bases: TGTGCCACCGACACAGGGGGCGCCTACAATGAGCAGTTCTTC.

The rearrangement links TRBV5-4 to TRBJ1-2; D is perhaps TRBD1 (5 bases). V lost 4 bases and J lost 4, with 20 bases in between. The CDR3 consists of 16 residues. Germline CDR1 SGHNT, CDR2 YYREEE (reference sequence). Here the CDR3 reads CASSRRGDPPSYGYTF. Here the CDR3 DNA reads TGTGCCAGCAGCCGGCGGGGGGACCCTCCGAGCTATGGCTACACCTTC. Full variable domain (missing parts from reference TRBV5-4 and TRBJ1-2): ETGVTQSPTHLIKTRGQQVTLRCSSQSGHNTVSWYQQALGQGPQFIFQYYREEENGRGNFPPRFSGLQFPNYSSELNVNALELDDSALYLCASSRRGDPPSYGYTFGSGTRLTVV.

This clone was counted once. V and J are TRBV4-2 and TRBJ2-7; 10 bases are a match to TRBD1. V shed 4 bases, J shed 0 bases, and the junction held 3 bases outside the gene matches. The CDR3 is made up of 15 amino acids. Per germline, CDR1 LGHNA and CDR2 YNFKEQ. CDR3 loop: CASSPGTGVSYEQYF. As DNA, the CDR3 is TGTGCCAGCAGCCCCGGGACAGGGGTCTCCTACGAGCAGTACTTC.

The chain employs TRBV7-9 and TRBJ1-1, with 12 positions matching TRBD1. J lost 4 bases, V lost 2 bases, and 8 bases had no gene match. In germline, CDR1 is SEHNR, CDR2 FQNEAQ (reference sequence). This CDR3 comprises 17 residues. The CDR3 loop reads CASSLRGQGARSTEAFF. CDR3 bases: TGTGCCAGCAGCTTAAGGGGACAGGGGGCGCGTAGCACTGAAGCTTTCTTT. The full variable domain, with the rest looked up from reference TRBV7-9 and TRBJ1-1, is DTGVSQNPRHKITKRGQNVTFRCDPISEHNRLYWYRQTLGQGPEFLTYFQNEAQLEKSRLLSDRFSAERPKGSFSTLEIQRTEQGDSAMYLCASSLRGQGARSTEAFFGQGTRLTVV.